Listed here is a single TCR beta chain. The entry originates in a study of blood T cell repertoires in COVID-19. Study summary: Specimens from acute and convalescent COVID-19 originated in the United States, Italy and Spain.

In the source study's methods: Estimation of nucleated cell counts relied on the amplification of reference gene primers. The repertoire was sequenced with immunoSEQ multiplex PCR; TCRdb's copy has only in-frame clones and lacks some. The DNA gave D and trimming, while V, J and clone size come from that table. The sample lists 110,000 or so clones, 84% occurring once. Germline CDR1 reads LGHDT; CDR2 reads YNNKEL (reference sequence). V was cut by 1 base and J by 3 bases, with 7 bases left in between. The CDR3 has 15 amino acids. The sequencing sample was made of peripheral blood. The receptor's source is a woman between 45 and 65 years old with acute or convalescent COVID-19. This chain joins TRBV3-1 (or the pseudogene TRBV3-2) and TRBJ1-6, with D unresolved. Here the CDR3 reads CASSQGGIYNSPLHF. The DNA of the CDR3 is TGTGCCAGCAGCCAAGGAGGGATCTATAATTCACCCCTCCACTTT.